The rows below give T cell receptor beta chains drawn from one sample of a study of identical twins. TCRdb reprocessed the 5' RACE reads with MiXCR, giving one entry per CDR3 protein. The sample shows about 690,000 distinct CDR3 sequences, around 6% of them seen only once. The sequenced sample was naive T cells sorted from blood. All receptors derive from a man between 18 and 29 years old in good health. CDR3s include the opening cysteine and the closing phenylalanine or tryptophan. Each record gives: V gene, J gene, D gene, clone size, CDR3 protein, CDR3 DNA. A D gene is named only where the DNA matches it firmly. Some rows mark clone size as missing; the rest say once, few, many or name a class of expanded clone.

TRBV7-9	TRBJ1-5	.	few	CASSTEETAQPQHF	TGTGCCAGCAGCACGGAGGAGACAGCTCAGCCCCAGCATTTT
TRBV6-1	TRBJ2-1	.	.	CASSLSTATNEQFF	TGTGCCAGCAGTCTCAGCACGGCGACCAATGAGCAGTTCTTC
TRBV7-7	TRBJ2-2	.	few	CASSQGHDNTGELFF	TGTGCCAGCAGCCAAGGACATGATAACACCGGGGAGCTGTTTTTT
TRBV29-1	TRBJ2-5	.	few	CSVEYPGDVWGTQYF	TGCAGCGTTGAGTACCCAGGGGACGTTTGGGGGACCCAGTACTTC
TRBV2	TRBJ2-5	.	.	CASLWGAETQYF	TGTGCCAGTTTGTGGGGAGCAGAGACCCAGTACTTC
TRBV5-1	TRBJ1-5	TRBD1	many	CASSKTGGINQPQHF	TGCGCCAGCAGCAAAACAGGGGGCATCAATCAGCCCCAGCATTTT
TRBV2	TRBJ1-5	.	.	CASSERSRPTRNQPQHF	TGTGCCAGCAGTGAAAGGTCCCGGCCAACAAGGAATCAGCCCCAGCATTTT
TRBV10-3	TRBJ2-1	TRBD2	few	CAISESYGRARNEQFF	TGTGCCATCAGTGAGTCGTACGGGAGGGCCAGGAATGAGCAGTTCTTC
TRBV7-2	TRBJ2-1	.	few	CASSHFQNEQFF	TGTGCCAGCAGCCACTTTCAGAATGAGCAGTTCTTC
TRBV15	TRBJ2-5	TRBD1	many	CATSRGTGQETQYF	TGTGCCACCAGCAGAGGGACAGGACAAGAGACCCAGTACTTC
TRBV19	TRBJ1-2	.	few	CASSMRIVGRTYGYTF	TGTGCCAGTAGTATGAGGATTGTGGGTAGAACCTATGGCTACACCTTC
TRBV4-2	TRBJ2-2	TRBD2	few	CASSQDLGAGGYSGELFF	TGTGCCAGCAGCCAAGATCTCGGGGCGGGAGGGTATTCCGGGGAGCTGTTTTTT
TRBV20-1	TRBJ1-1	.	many	CSAQGPAEAFF	TGCAGTGCTCAGGGGCCTGCCGAAGCTTTCTTT
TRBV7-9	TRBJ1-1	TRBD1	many	CASSSWTGLNTEAFF	TGTGCCAGCAGCTCCTGGACAGGGTTGAACACTGAAGCTTTCTTT
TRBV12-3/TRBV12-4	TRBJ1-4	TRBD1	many	CASRKAGGMGEKLFF	TGTGCCAGCAGAAAAGCAGGGGGCATGGGTGAAAAACTGTTTTTT
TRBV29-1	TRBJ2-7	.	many	CSVATRQSYEQYF	TGCAGCGTGGCGACTAGACAATCCTACGAGCAGTACTTC
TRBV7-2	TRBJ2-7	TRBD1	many	CASSPGTGSSYEQYF	TGTGCCAGCAGCCCTGGGACAGGGAGCTCCTACGAGCAGTACTTC
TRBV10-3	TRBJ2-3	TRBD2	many	CAMTSGTTDTQYF	TGTGCCATGACAAGCGGGACCACAGATACGCAGTATTTT
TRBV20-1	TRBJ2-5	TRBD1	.	CSAITGQTYQETQYF	TGCAGTGCCATCACGGGACAGACGTACCAAGAGACCCAGTACTTC
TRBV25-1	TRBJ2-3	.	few	CASSDDYLDTQYF	TGTGCCAGCAGTGATGACTACCTAGATACGCAGTATTTT
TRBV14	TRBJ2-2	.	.	CASSAQTVNTGELFF	TGTGCCAGCAGCGCCCAGACAGTGAACACCGGGGAGCTGTTTTTT
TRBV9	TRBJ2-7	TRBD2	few	CASSVGGSPSYEQYF	TGTGCCAGCAGCGTAGGCGGGAGCCCCTCTTACGAGCAGTACTTC
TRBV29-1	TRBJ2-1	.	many	CSVESGDYNEQFF	TGCAGCGTTGAATCCGGGGACTACAATGAGCAGTTCTTC
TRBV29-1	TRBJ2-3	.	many	CSVGAASRDTQYF	TGCAGCGTTGGGGCGGCGTCGAGAGATACGCAGTATTTT
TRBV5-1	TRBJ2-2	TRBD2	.	CASSLFARASGSLGRRAGELFF	TGCGCCAGCAGCTTGTTTGCGCGGGCTAGCGGGAGTCTCGGAAGACGGGCCGGGGAGCTGTTTTTT
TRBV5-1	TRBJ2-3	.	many	CASSLESPTDTQYF	TGCGCCAGCAGCTTGGAGTCCCCCACAGATACGCAGTATTTT
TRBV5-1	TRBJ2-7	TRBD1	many	CASRTGTGSHEQYF	TGCGCCTCCCGCACTGGGACAGGGTCCCACGAGCAGTACTTC
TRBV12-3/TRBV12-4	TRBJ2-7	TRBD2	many	CASSPVSGSYEQYF	TGTGCCAGCAGCCCGGTTAGCGGGAGCTACGAGCAGTACTTC
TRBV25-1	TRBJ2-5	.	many	CASTSYRTVQETQYF	TGTGCCAGCACAAGTTATCGGACAGTCCAAGAGACCCAGTACTTC
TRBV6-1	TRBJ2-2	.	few	CASRDTVSGVNTGELFF	TGTGCCAGCAGAGACACAGTCTCGGGGGTAAACACCGGGGAGCTGTTTTTT
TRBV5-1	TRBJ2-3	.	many	CASEAGKGRTDTQYF	TGCGCCAGCGAAGCAGGCAAAGGACGCACAGATACGCAGTATTTT
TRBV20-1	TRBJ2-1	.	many	CSAPTWVADEQFF	TGCAGTGCTCCTACCTGGGTAGCCGATGAGCAGTTCTTC
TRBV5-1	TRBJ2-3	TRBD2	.	CASSSSPGTSGVSTDTQYF	TGCGCCAGCAGCTCGTCACCTGGGACTAGCGGGGTTAGCACAGATACGCAGTATTTT
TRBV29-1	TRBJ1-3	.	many	CSVKAGVSSGNTIYF	TGCAGCGTTAAGGCAGGGGTTTCCTCTGGAAACACCATATATTTT
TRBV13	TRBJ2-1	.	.	CASSFQPGRGYSYNEQFF	TGTGCCAGCAGCTTCCAACCCGGCCGGGGCTATTCCTACAATGAGCAGTTCTTC
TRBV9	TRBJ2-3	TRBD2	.	CASKEFAGGTDTQYF	TGTGCCAGCAAGGAGTTCGCGGGAGGGACAGATACGCAGTATTTT
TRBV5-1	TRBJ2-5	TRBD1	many	CASSLQGPQETQYF	TGCGCCAGCAGCTTACAGGGGCCGCAAGAGACCCAGTACTTC
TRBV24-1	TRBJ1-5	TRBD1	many	CATSGQGGRNQPQHF	TGTGCCACCTCGGGACAGGGAGGGAGGAATCAGCCCCAGCATTTT
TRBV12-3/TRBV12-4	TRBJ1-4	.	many	CASSQRGGEKLFF	TGTGCCAGCAGTCAGAGGGGAGGTGAAAAACTGTTTTTT
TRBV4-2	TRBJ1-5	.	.	CASSQEGEGGHSNQPQHF	TGTGCCAGCAGCCAAGAGGGGGAGGGGGGTCATAGCAATCAGCCCCAGCATTTT